Presented here are 29 T cell receptor beta chains from one specimen sequenced in a study of shared clonotypes between healthy human individuals. The assay was immunoSEQ multiplex PCR, and TCRdb's table has in-frame clones only and misses some. The sample includes some 2,000,000 clones, roughly 95% of them seen just once. Naivety among CD8 cells was defined by CD45RO negativity and positive CCR7 selection, thereby excluding terminally differentiated effector memory CD45RA+ cells. The sample consisted of naive CD8+ T cells sorted from blood. The receptors stem from a man aged 18 to 29 in good health.

Regarding this clone: Other DNA sequences of this sample code for an identical CDR3. CDR3 loop: CASSEGTGGNQPQHF. The CDR3 DNA reads as TGTGCCAGCAGTGAAGGGACAGGGGGCAATCAGCCCCAGCATTTT. The rearrangement links TRBV6-1 to TRBJ1-5; the match to TRBD1 covers 9 bases. With 1 base clipped from V and 2 bases from J, the junction kept 0 bases outside the gene matches. Germline V gene data show CDR1 as MNHNS and CDR2 as SASEGT. This CDR3 is 15 amino acids long.

V and J are TRBV27 and TRBJ2-3; 8 positions agree with TRBD2. This CDR3 region has 15 residues. Looked up from germline, CDR1 is MNHEY and CDR2 is SMNVEV (reference sequence). V gave up 5 bases and J gave up 5 bases; unmatched junction bases: 9. As DNA, the CDR3 is TGTGCCAGCAGTCCCTTAGCGGGAATGAGAGATACGCAGTATTTT. Its protein is CASSPLAGMRDTQYF.

This chain uses TRBV4-1 with TRBJ2-7; 12 bases agree with TRBD2. Trimming removed 2 bases from V and 4 bases from J; junction bases left unmatched: 6. The CDR3 runs to 16 residues. The germline CDR1 and CDR2 sequences are MGHRA and YSYEKL. In DNA form, the CDR3 reads TGCGCCAGCAGCCAAATTACTAGCGGGGGGCAATACGAGCAGTACTTC. Its translation is CASSQITSGGQYEQYF.

The chain has TRBV7-9 and TRBJ2-2, with TRBD2 matching 12 bases. Germline values: CDR1 SEHNR, CDR2 FQNEAQ (reference sequence). CDR3 length: 16 residues. Trimming removed 5 bases from V and 4 bases from J; junction bases left unmatched: 5. CDR3 residues: CASSATSGRSTGELFF. The CDR3 DNA reads TGTGCCAGCAGCGCTACTAGCGGGAGGTCCACCGGGGAGCTGTTTTTT.

As for this clone: Other DNA sequences of this sample code for an identical CDR3. The V call is TRBV27, the J call TRBJ2-1; no clear D. V was clipped by 5 bases and J by 4 bases, with 6 bases between them. There are 12 residues in the CDR3. CDR1 MNHEY and CDR2 SMNVEV come from the germline V gene (reference sequence). The CDR3 DNA follows: TGTGCCAGCAGTCCGGCATACAATGAGCAGTTCTTC. Amino acids: CASSPAYNEQFF.

This chain connects TRBV5-1 to TRBJ1-2; D is undetermined. Trimming took off 2 bases at V and 0 bases at J, with 8 bases between the two ends. The CDR3 contains 14 residues. CDR1 and CDR2 from the germline V gene are SGHRS and YFSETQ. The CDR3, as DNA: TGCGCCAGCAGCTTCGGCGGTGCTAACTATGGCTACACCTTC. It is translated as CASSFGGANYGYTF.

On this clone: Other DNA sequences from this sample encode an identical CDR3 as well. The chain is built from TRBV10-2 and TRBJ1-1, with D hard to call. Germline V gene sequence: CDR1 WSHSY, CDR2 SAAADI. V was cut by 0 bases and J by 5 bases, with 7 bases left in between. The CDR3 is made up of 13 amino acids. DNA for the CDR3: TGCGCCAGCAGTGAGTCCCTTAGGACTGAAGCTTTCTTT. Its protein is CASSESLRTEAFF.

This chain joins TRBV6-1 and TRBJ2-4; D possibly corresponds to TRBD2 (6 bases). The CDR3 covers 15 residues. Trimming left V 8 bases short and J 0 bases short, with 14 bases between. Germline CDR1 and CDR2: MNHNS and SASEGT. Here the CDR3 DNA reads TGTGCCAGCGGGGTGGGAGCGGGAGCCAAAAACATTCAGTACTTC. This codes for CASGVGAGAKNIQYF.

The chain combines TRBV14 with TRBJ2-1; a possible D gene is TRBD2 (6 bases). This CDR3 has 14 residues. The V gene's germline CDR1 is SGHDN and CDR2 FVKESK. V was trimmed by 4 bases and J by 4 bases, leaving 11 bases between them. The CDR3 DNA sequence: TGTGCCAGCAGCCCCGGGACTGGATACAATGAGCAGTTCTTC. Encoded protein: CASSPGTGYNEQFF.

The chain couples TRBV10-3 to TRBJ2-7; 8 bases match TRBD2. V lost 8 bases to trimming and J lost 3 bases; unmatched junction nucleotides: 9. The germline gives CDR1 ENHRY, CDR2 SYGVKD. The CDR3 contains 14 residues. The DNA for the CDR3 is TGTGCCATCGCCCGGGGGGGCGAACTCTACGAGCAGTACTTC. Protein: CAIARGGELYEQYF.

This clone was recorded only once. The J gene is TRBJ1-5, the V gene TRBV6-1; D gene uncertain. Germline V gene lookup returns CDR1 MNHNS and CDR2 SASEGT. Trimming shortened V by 3 bases and J by 0 bases, and 9 bases separated the two germline ends. CDR3 length equals 15 residues. The CDR3 DNA sequence: TGTGCCAGCAGTGATTGGAATGATAGCAATCAGCCCCAGCATTTT. Its translation: CASSDWNDSNQPQHF.

Of note for this clone: Other nucleotide sequences from this sample produce the same CDR3. V gene TRBV30 combines with J gene TRBJ2-7; D is ambiguous. The CDR3 is 13 residues long. The ends were cut back, 0 bases at V and 1 base at J, with 7 bases in the middle. Looked up from germline, CDR1 is GTSNPN and CDR2 is SVGIG (reference sequence). The CDR3 loop reads CAWSVDGSYEQYF. The CDR3 coding sequence is TGTGCCTGGAGTGTGGACGGTTCCTACGAGCAGTACTTC.

This clone was seen a single time. This rearrangement joins TRBV7-9 to TRBJ1-4; D gene unclear. This CDR3 spans 17 amino acids. V dropped 5 bases and J dropped 0 bases, with 16 bases sitting between them. Germline assignment: CDR1 SEHNR and CDR2 FQNEAQ (reference sequence). The CDR3 bases are TGTGCCAGCAGCCCCCCAGCAGCCGTTGCAACTAATGAAAAACTGTTTTTT. As protein: CASSPPAAVATNEKLFF.

The rearrangement uses TRBV10-3 and TRBJ2-7, with TRBD2 identical over 7 bases. CDR1 is ENHRY and CDR2 is SYGVKD in the germline V gene. The V gene end was trimmed by 8 bases and the J gene end by 0 bases; junction bases not matched to a gene: 4. This CDR3 region has 13 residues. This CDR3 is CAIAAGSSYEQYF. DNA for the CDR3: TGTGCCATCGCAGCGGGAAGCTCCTACGAGCAGTACTTC.

The V gene is TRBV5-6, the J gene TRBJ2-1, with a tentative D call TRBD2 (6 bases). V dropped 4 bases and J dropped 3 bases, with 8 bases sitting between them. There are 13 residues in the CDR3. Germline CDR1 is SGHDT and CDR2 is YYEEEE. CDR3 nucleotides: TGTGCCAGCAGCCCGGAGGGCTACAATGAGCAGTTCTTC. It codes for CASSPEGYNEQFF.

The chain uses TRBV28 and TRBJ2-7; 8 nucleotides match TRBD1. V lost 5 bases to trimming and J lost 1 base; unmatched junction nucleotides: 19. The CDR3 consists of 19 residues. The germline CDR1 and CDR2 sequences are MDHEN and SYDVKM. Here the CDR3 reads CASSPQLVGQGLRSYEQYF. The CDR3 DNA reads as TGTGCCAGCAGTCCACAACTTGTAGGACAGGGTTTGAGGTCCTACGAGCAGTACTTC.

The V and J genes are TRBV2 and TRBJ1-3, with a tentative D call TRBD1 (5 bases). This CDR3 has 16 residues. The germline CDR1 and CDR2 sequences are SNHLY and FYNNEI. V lost 1 base to trimming and J lost 1 base, with 11 bases between them. The CDR3: CASSEVSGGSGNTIYF. The CDR3 DNA reads as TGTGCCAGCAGTGAAGTGTCGGGGGGATCTGGAAACACCATATATTTT.

CDR3 amino acids: CASSQDESNYGYTF. For the CDR3, the DNA is TGTGCCAGCAGTCAGGACGAGTCGAACTATGGCTACACCTTC. This chain joins TRBV6-5 and TRBJ1-2; D uncertain. CDR3 length: 14 residues. Germline V gene lookup returns CDR1 MNHEY and CDR2 SVGAGI. The V and J ends lost 5 bases and 2 bases respectively, with 12 bases between them.

The chain joins TRBV15 to TRBJ2-3, with D unclear. V gave up 0 bases and J gave up 2 bases, with 9 bases separating them. Per germline, CDR1 LNHNV and CDR2 YYDKDF (reference sequence). CDR3 length: 15 residues. The CDR3 sequence: CATSRDRQNTDTQYF. The CDR3 coding sequence is TGTGCCACCAGCAGAGATCGGCAGAACACAGATACGCAGTATTTT.

The rearrangement joins TRBV5-6 to TRBJ2-7; D is unresolved. Trimming stripped 2 bases from V and 2 bases from J, with 11 bases between. CDR1 and CDR2 from the germline V gene are SGHDT and YYEEEE. The CDR3 sequence is 14 residues long. CDR3 in DNA: TGTGCCAGCAGCTTTGACGCGGCAGCCTACGAGCAGTACTTC. Amino acids: CASSFDAAAYEQYF. Full variable domain (outside the CDR3, taken from reference TRBV5-6 and TRBJ2-7): DAGVTQSPTHLIKTRGQQVTLRCSPKSGHDTVSWYQQALGQGPQFIFQYYEEEERQRGNFPDRFSGHQFPNYSSELNVNALLLGDSALYLCASSFDAAAYEQYFGPGTRLTVT.

In this sample, this clone turned up a few times. This rearrangement joins TRBV30 to TRBJ2-7, with 8 bases aligning to TRBD1. The CDR3 is made up of 16 amino acids. J lost 5 bases, V lost 5 bases, and 17 bases had no gene match. CDR1 and CDR2 from the germline V gene are GTSNPN and SVGIG (reference sequence). DNA of the CDR3: TGTGCCTGGGAGGGGGTCACAGGGGGAGCTAGGGACGAGCAGTACTTC. It translates to CAWEGVTGGARDEQYF.

The V and J genes are TRBV27 and TRBJ1-4; D is ambiguous. Germline assignment: CDR1 MNHEY and CDR2 SMNVEV (reference sequence). The length of the CDR3 is 19 residues. Trimming took 3 bases from V and 4 from J, leaving 24 bases between them. CDR3 bases: TGTGCCAGCAGTTTCCTGGACGGAAACCTCCTCTCAAATAATGAAAAACTGTTTTTT. As protein: CASSFLDGNLLSNNEKLFF.

Concerning this clone: Other nucleotide sequences in the sample specify the same CDR3. The CDR3 nucleotides are TGTGCCAGCAGTTTAGGACTAGCGGGAGTCAATGAGCAGTTCTTC. Protein sequence: CASSLGLAGVNEQFF. The J gene is TRBJ2-1, the V gene TRBV27; 13 positions agree with TRBD2. J gave up 6 bases and V 2 bases, and 1 base lay outside the gene matches. CDR1 is MNHEY and CDR2 is SMNVEV in the germline V gene (reference sequence). The CDR3 contains 15 residues.

This clone came up a few times. The chain uses TRBV30 and TRBJ1-1; D might be TRBD1 (6 bases). Germline loops: CDR1 GTSNPN, CDR2 SVGIG (reference sequence). The CDR3 contains 13 residues. Trimming took 4 bases from V and 3 from J, leaving 12 bases between them. CDR3 coding DNA: TGTGCCTGGACCGTAGGGGGAGACACTGAAGCTTTCTTT. Residues: CAWTVGGDTEAFF. Based on the CDR3 plus reference TRBV30 and TRBJ1-1, the full variable domain is SQTIHQWPATLVQPVGSPLSLECTVEGTSNPNLYWYRQAAGRGLQLLFYSVGIGQISSEVPQNLSASRPQDRQFILSSKKLLLSDSGFYLCAWTVGGDTEAFFGQGTRLTVV.

As concerns this clone: Mismatch with germline at one junction end may stem from a read error. V and J are TRBV27 and TRBJ2-1; no firm D call. This CDR3 region has 11 residues. CDR1 and CDR2 (germline): MNHEY, SMNVEV (reference sequence). The CDR3 nucleotides read TGTGCCAGCAGTTTATCCACAGAGCTGATCTTC. Its protein is CASSLSTELIF.

This clone has just a few counts. V and J are TRBV29-1 and TRBJ1-2; D uncertain. Germline-derived CDR1 and CDR2 are SQVTM and ANQGSEA. The CDR3 sequence is 13 residues long. V shed 2 bases and J shed 5 bases, with 12 bases lying between them. This CDR3 reads CSVETLSAYGYTF. The CDR3 region has the DNA TGCAGCGTTGAAACCCTGTCAGCTTATGGCTACACCTTC.

The chain is built from TRBV14 and TRBJ1-5; D is possibly TRBD1 (6 bases). Trimming left V 4 bases short and J 4 bases short, with 8 bases between. CDR1 is SGHDN and CDR2 is FVKESK in the germline V gene. The CDR3 extends over 13 amino acids. CDR3 loop: CASSLQGNQPQHF. Here the CDR3 DNA reads TGTGCCAGCAGCCTACAGGGAAATCAGCCCCAGCATTTT.

The chain recombines TRBV19 with TRBJ2-3, with D perhaps TRBD2 (6 bases). V gave up 6 bases and J gave up 5 bases, with 21 bases separating them. Germline values: CDR1 LNHDA, CDR2 SQIVND (reference sequence). The CDR3 consists of 16 residues. CDR3 DNA: TGTGCCAGTAGGGCCGGACGTTATTTGCGGGAAGATACGCAGTATTTT. Protein product: CASRAGRYLREDTQYF.

This clone was observed a single time. The chain joins TRBV6-1 to TRBJ2-7; 8 bases align to TRBD1. The germline V gene encodes CDR1 MNHNS and CDR2 SASEGT. CDR3 length: 13 residues. V dropped 5 bases and J dropped 3; count of bases not matched to a gene: 3. CDR3 in DNA: TGTGCCAGCAGTAAGGACAGGGACTACGAGCAGTACTTC. Protein product: CASSKDRDYEQYF.